The T cell receptor (beta chain) described here comes from a study of blood T cell repertoires in COVID-19 (dated by TCRdb to 2018 to 2021). Regarding the complete study: Samples from collaborators originated in the United States, Italy and Spain and spanned both the acute and convalescent phases of COVID-19. The material from the prospective study consisted of cDNA or gDNA derived from T cells, B-cell-depleted T cells, or PBMCs. The dataset comprised deeply sampled blood TCRbeta repertoires from subjects exposed to, actively infected with, or recovered from COVID-19. The repertoires were made available in a free public database intended to serve as a resource for research on the immune response to SARS-CoV-2. The samples were drawn from the first 160 participants of the ongoing ImmuneRACE study and from over a thousand subjects provided by 6 global collaborators. Sample metadata almost always included a de-identified subject ID, COVID-19 status, age in years and sex. Where available, HLA class I and class II types were obtained from metadata supplied by the sample provider rather than from assay-based typing. General findings and caveats noted by the study authors: Clinical and demographic metadata were provided uncurated, with the amount varying by source and participant.

Concerning this clone: The target of this receptor is not known. Base quality data are lacking; no much larger clone is found one base away.

Whole blood was collected in K2EDTA tubes by collaborating institutions according to the institutions' own protocols. For TCRbeta analysis, collaborators shipped samples as frozen whole blood, isolated PBMCs, or DNA extracted from either of those sample types. CDR1 and CDR2, looked up from the germline V gene, are SNHLY and FYNNEI. The CDR3, cysteine through phenylalanine, is 15 amino acids long. Just CDR3 DNA is preserved here, 45 bases in frame from base 1. Relative to germline, V is 2 bases shorter and J is 4 bases shorter, with 14 bases between their ends. The immunoSEQ Assay, a bias-controlled multiplex PCR, was used to amplify TCRbeta CDR3 regions from genomic DNA. In the original analysis: The number of nucleated cells in each sample was estimated by amplification of reference gene primers within the assay. Sequence reads were collapsed and filtered to measure the absolute abundance of every unique TCRbeta CDR3 rearrangement. For each sample, productive Simpson clonality was calculated by taking the square root of Simpson's diversity index across productive rearrangements. TCRdb provides this immuneACCESS table in a form limited to in-frame rearrangements. Some clones are lacking; in checked studies, under half of them reflect an unresolved V gene, and why the rest are absent is not known. V and J calls and clone size are as listed in that table; D and trimming were resolved from the DNA. The sample contains approximately 230,000 clones, approximately 86% of them found a single time. The ten top clones hold about 1.3% of the sample.

Material for sequencing was peripheral blood. This clonotype originated in a man aged 80 or over with acute or convalescent COVID-19. Recombination connected TRBV2 to TRBJ1-2; perhaps TRBD1 is the D gene, with 5 bases matching. The nucleotides are TGTGCCAGCAGTGAAACGGGGAGGGGCATCTATGGCTACACCTTC. Translation gives CASSETGRGIYGYTF.